These 18 T cell receptor beta chains originate from one sample sequenced in a study of cytomegalovirus exposure and HLA in healthy donors. PCR was performed using 60 Vbeta and 13 Jbeta primers. The method was immunoSEQ multiplex PCR; TCRdb's version includes in-frame clones alone and lacks a portion of them. This sample carries around 150,000 clones, more than 70% of them seen once, and the ten largest clones take roughly 2%. The sequenced sample was PBMCs. Every receptor here comes from a woman aged 35 to 49 in good health and CMV-seronegative.

The V gene is TRBV9, the J gene TRBJ1-2; TRBD1 agrees at 7 bases. The germline CDR1 and CDR2 sequences are SGDLS and YYNGEE. With 0 bases clipped from V and 2 bases from J, the junction kept 1 base outside the gene matches. The CDR3 runs 14 residues. The CDR3 loop reads CASSVAGGNYGYTF. The CDR3 DNA reads TGTGCCAGCAGCGTAGCAGGGGGGAACTATGGCTACACCTTC.

The V gene is TRBV4-1, the J gene TRBJ2-7, with a weak D call TRBD2 (6 bases). The CDR3 contains 16 residues. Germline V CDR1 and CDR2: MGHRA, YSYEKL. V dropped 3 bases and J dropped 4 bases, with 19 bases sitting between them. The CDR3 DNA reads TGCGCCAGCAGCCAGGGCCGGGACTCCCTTTTTTACGAGCAGTACTTC. Residues: CASSQGRDSLFYEQYF.

Notes on this clone: Sequence at one end of the junction differs from germline and may be a read error. The chain has TRBV7-9 and TRBJ2-6, with D maybe TRBD1 (5 bases). Germline V lookup: CDR1 SEHNR, CDR2 FQNEAQ (reference sequence). The CDR3 consists of 17 residues. The CDR3 DNA is TGTTCCAGCAGCTTAAGCCCCAGGGTCTCTGGGGCCAACGTCCTGACTTTC. It yields the protein CSSSLSPRVSGANVLTF.

This clone was recorded a few times. CDR3 DNA sequence: TGTGCCAGCAGTGAAGACAGGGGGGTAAACTATGGCTACACCTTC. Amino acid sequence: CASSEDRGVNYGYTF. The chain couples TRBV6-1 to TRBJ1-2, with 8 bases aligning to TRBD1. The V and J ends lost 1 base and 2 bases, in that order; junction bases with no gene match: 3. The CDR3 length is 15 residues. The germline V gene has CDR1 MNHNS and CDR2 SASEGT.

On this clone itself: One end of the junction does not line up with germline, which may come from a read error. This chain connects TRBV7-9 to TRBJ1-5, with D unclear. The CDR3 sequence is 13 residues long. Germline V gene lookup returns CDR1 SEHNR and CDR2 FQNEAQ (reference sequence). This CDR3 reads CSSSLSSNQPQHF. The CDR3 DNA sequence: TGTTCCAGCAGCCTCAGTAGCAATCAGCCCCAGCATTTT.

A few counts support this clone. J is TRBJ1-4 and V is TRBV10-3, with 8 bases matching TRBD1. V dropped 5 bases and J dropped 5; count of bases not matched to a gene: 7. CDR3 length: 15 amino acids. CDR1 is ENHRY and CDR2 is SYGVKD in the germline V gene. The DNA for the CDR3 is TGTGCCATCAGTCAGGGGGCAGGCGAAAATGAAAAACTGTTTTTT. It codes for CAISQGAGENEKLFF.

The J gene is TRBJ2-1, the V gene TRBV2; maybe TRBD2 (6 bases). Germline V gives CDR1 SNHLY, CDR2 FYNNEI. Trimming took off 6 bases at V and 3 bases at J, with 15 bases between the two ends. The CDR3 has 15 amino acids. CDR3 nucleotides: TGTGCCAGCAGAATTAGCGGAATTCTCTACAATGAGCAGTTCTTC. This translates into CASRISGILYNEQFF. The entire variable domain, with the rest obtained from reference TRBV2 and TRBJ2-1, is as follows: EPEVTQTPSHQVTQMGQEVILRCVPISNHLYFYWYRQILGQKVEFLVSFYNNEISEKSEIFDDQFSVERPDGSNFTLKIRSTKLEDSAMYFCASRISGILYNEQFFGPGTRLTVL.

In nucleotides, the CDR3 is TGTGCCAGCTCACGACAGGGCTGGGGCAATCAGCCCCAGCATTTT. Amino acid sequence: CASSRQGWGNQPQHF. The V gene is TRBV18, the J gene TRBJ1-5, with 7 bases matching TRBD1. The CDR3 sequence is 15 residues long. Losses at the gene ends were 4 bases for V and 2 bases for J; bases not matched to a gene: 5. Per germline, CDR1 KGHSH and CDR2 LQKENI. The full variable domain, its missing parts supplied by reference TRBV18 and TRBJ1-5, is NAGVMQNPRHLVRRRGQEARLRCSPMKGHSHVYWYRQLPEEGLKFMVYLQKENIIDESGMPKERFSAEFPKEGPSILRIQQVVRGDSAAYFCASSRQGWGNQPQHFGDGTRLSIL.

This clone was found a few times. The chain links TRBV4-1 to TRBJ2-5, with TRBD2 matching over 9 bases. The end of the DNA is better explained by TRBJ2-7, so the J call may be wrong. This CDR3 spans 17 amino acids. CDR1 MGHRA and CDR2 YSYEKL come from the germline V gene. The CDR3 nucleotides are TGCGCCAGCAGCCTCGGACTAGCGCCGCGGCTTCCCTACGAGCAGTACTTC. Residues: CASSLGLAPRLPYEQYF.

V is TRBV5-6 and J is TRBJ2-7, with a possible D match to TRBD2 (5 bases). CDR3 length equals 15 residues. The ends were cut back, 2 bases at V and 7 bases at J, with 19 bases in the middle. Germline values: CDR1 SGHDT, CDR2 YYEEEE. In DNA form, the CDR3 reads TGTGCCAGCAGCTTATACGCTAGCCTAACGGGGGAGCAGTACTTC. It is translated as CASSLYASLTGEQYF.

This clone showed up just once. The CDR3 bases are TGTGCCAGCAGTTATTCAGGGGACTATGGCTACACCTTC. It encodes CASSYSGDYGYTF. The rearrangement joins TRBV27 to TRBJ1-2; D possibly corresponds to TRBD1 (6 bases). Trimming left V 4 bases short and J 3 bases short, with 9 bases between. This CDR3 spans 13 amino acids. Germline V gene data show CDR1 as MNHEY and CDR2 as SMNVEV (reference sequence).

This chain joins TRBV9 and TRBJ2-7; weak D call: TRBD2 (5 bases). Germline CDR1 is SGDLS and CDR2 is YYNGEE. V lost 2 bases and J lost 4, with 7 bases in between. The CDR3 totals 12 residues. CDR3 DNA: TGTGCCAGCAGCGTCGAGGGTTACGAGCAGTACTTC. Translation gives CASSVEGYEQYF.

The chain has TRBV6-1 and TRBJ2-7; 8 bases align to TRBD1. Losses at the gene ends were 11 bases for V and 2 bases for J; bases not matched to a gene: 8. The germline V gene has CDR1 MNHNS and CDR2 SASEGT. The CDR3 length is 13 residues. In nucleotides, the CDR3 is TGTGCCGGCGCACCGGGACAGGCCTACGAGCAGTACTTC. Amino acid sequence: CAGAPGQAYEQYF.

J is TRBJ2-1 and V is TRBV5-1; 10 nucleotides align to TRBD2. CDR1 and CDR2 from the germline V gene are SGHRS and YFSETQ. The CDR3 totals 17 residues. The junction had 3 bases not matched to a gene; V was cut back by 0 bases and J by 0 bases. The CDR3, as DNA: TGCGCCAGCAGCTTGGAGCCTAGCGGGAGCTCCTACAATGAGCAGTTCTTC. As protein: CASSLEPSGSSYNEQFF.

This clone appeared once. The rearrangement links TRBV2 to TRBJ2-5; the D gene is possibly TRBD2 (7 bases). V lost 4 bases and J 4 bases, leaving 10 bases between the germline ends. Per germline, CDR1 SNHLY and CDR2 FYNNEI. The CDR3 consists of 13 residues. CDR3 nucleotides: TGTGCCAGCAGTGGGGAGGGGGGAGAGACCCAGTACTTC. This sequence encodes CASSGEGGETQYF.

The rearrangement links TRBV7-8 to TRBJ1-5, with D perhaps TRBD1 (6 bases). The CDR3 length is 15 residues. Trimming cost V 2 bases and J 2 bases, with 10 bases left between them. In germline, CDR1 is SGHVS, CDR2 FQNEAQ. CDR3 DNA: TGTGCCAGCAGCTTACTTGGGGGCGGCAATCAGCCCCAGCATTTT. Its protein product is CASSLLGGGNQPQHF.

The J gene is TRBJ2-5, the V gene TRBV14; TRBD1 agrees at 8 bases. V was pared by 0 bases and J by 5 bases, with 5 bases of the junction left unmatched. This CDR3 has 15 residues. Germline assignment: CDR1 SGHDN and CDR2 FVKESK. Here the CDR3 reads CASSQETGGTETQYF. The CDR3 region has the DNA TGTGCCAGCAGCCAAGAAACAGGGGGGACGGAGACCCAGTACTTC.

V usage is TRBV5-1 and J usage is TRBJ1-5; D gene unclear. This CDR3 region has 16 residues. Trimming took off 4 bases at V and 0 bases at J, with 14 bases between the two ends. Per the germline V gene, CDR1 is SGHRS and CDR2 is YFSETQ. The CDR3 reads CASSPMGQNSNQPQHF. Written as DNA, the CDR3 is TGCGCCAGCAGCCCAATGGGCCAGAATAGCAATCAGCCCCAGCATTTT.